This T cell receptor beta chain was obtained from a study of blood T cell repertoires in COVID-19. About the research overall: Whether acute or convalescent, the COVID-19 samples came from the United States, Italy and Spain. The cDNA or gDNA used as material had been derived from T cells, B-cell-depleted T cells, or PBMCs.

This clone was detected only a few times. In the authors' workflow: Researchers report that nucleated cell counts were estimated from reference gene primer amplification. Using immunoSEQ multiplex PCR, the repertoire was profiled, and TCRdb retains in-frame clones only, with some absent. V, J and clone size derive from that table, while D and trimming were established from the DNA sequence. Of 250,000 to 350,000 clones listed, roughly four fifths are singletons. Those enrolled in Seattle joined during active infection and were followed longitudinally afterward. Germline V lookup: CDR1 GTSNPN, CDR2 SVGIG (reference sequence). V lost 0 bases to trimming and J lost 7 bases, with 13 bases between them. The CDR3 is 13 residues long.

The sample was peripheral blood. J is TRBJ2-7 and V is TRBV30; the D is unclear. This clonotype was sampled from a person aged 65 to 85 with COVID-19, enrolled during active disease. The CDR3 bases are TGTGCCTGGAGTGTACGTGGCCCAGTTGAGCAGTACTTC. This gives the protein CAWSVRGPVEQYF.